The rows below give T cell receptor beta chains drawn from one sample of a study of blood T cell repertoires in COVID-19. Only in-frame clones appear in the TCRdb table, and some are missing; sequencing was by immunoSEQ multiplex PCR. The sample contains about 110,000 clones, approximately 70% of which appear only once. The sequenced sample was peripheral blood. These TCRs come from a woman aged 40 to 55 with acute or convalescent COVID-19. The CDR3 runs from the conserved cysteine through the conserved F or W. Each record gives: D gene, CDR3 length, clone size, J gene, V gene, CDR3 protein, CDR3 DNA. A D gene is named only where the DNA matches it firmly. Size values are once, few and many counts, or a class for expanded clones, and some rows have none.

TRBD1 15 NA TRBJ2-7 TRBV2 CASSESNRGPSEQYF TGTGCCAGCAGTGAATCTAACAGGGGGCCGAGCGAGCAGTACTTC
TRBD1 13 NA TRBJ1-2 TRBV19 CASSDRGNYGYTF TGTGCCAGTAGCGACAGGGGTAACTATGGCTACACCTTC
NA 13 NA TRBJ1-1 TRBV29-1 CSGGNRDGTEAFF TGCAGCGGTGGAAACAGGGATGGCACTGAAGCTTTCTTT
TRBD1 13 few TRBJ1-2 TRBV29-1 CSVAIDRGYGYTF TGCAGCGTCGCCATAGACAGGGGGTATGGCTACACCTTC
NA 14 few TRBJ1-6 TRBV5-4 CASSLEQGVSPLHF TGTGCCAGCAGCTTGGAACAGGGTGTTTCACCCCTCCACTTT
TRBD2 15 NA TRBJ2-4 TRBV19 CASTPGGVGGNIQYF TGTGCCAGTACCCCGGGGGGGGTCGGGGGGAACATTCAGTACTTC
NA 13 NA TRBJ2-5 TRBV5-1 CASRKQGRETQYF TGCGCCAGCAGAAAACAGGGAAGAGAGACCCAGTACTTC
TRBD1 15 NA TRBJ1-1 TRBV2 CASVYLGTGNTEAFF TGTGCCAGCGTATACCTCGGGACAGGGAACACTGAAGCTTTCTTT
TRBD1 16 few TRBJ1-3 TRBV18 CASSTSGTASGNTIYF TGTGCCAGCTCAACGTCGGGGACAGCCTCTGGAAACACCATATATTTT
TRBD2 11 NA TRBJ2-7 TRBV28 CASSTGLREYF TGTGCCAGCAGTACGGGACTAAGGGAGTACTTC
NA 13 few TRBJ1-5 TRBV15 CATSRERDQPQHF TGTGCCACCAGCAGAGAAAGAGATCAGCCCCAGCATTTT
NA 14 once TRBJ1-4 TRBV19 CASSIGRTNEKLFF TGTGCCAGTAGTATAGGGCGGACTAATGAAAAACTGTTTTTT
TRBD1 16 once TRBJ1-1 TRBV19 CASSSQGRGIGTEAFF TGTGCCAGTAGCTCACAGGGGCGGGGTATCGGCACTGAAGCTTTCTTT
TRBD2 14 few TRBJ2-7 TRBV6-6 CASNQAGSSYEQYF TGTGCCAGCAACCAAGCGGGGAGCTCCTACGAGCAGTACTTC
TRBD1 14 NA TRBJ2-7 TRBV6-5 CASKEDRGRFEQYF TGTGCCAGCAAGGAGGACAGGGGCCGATTCGAGCAGTACTTC
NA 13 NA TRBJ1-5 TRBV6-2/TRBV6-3 CASSYTGNQPQHF TGTGCCAGCAGTTACACGGGCAATCAGCCCCAGCATTTT
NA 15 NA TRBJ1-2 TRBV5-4 CASSLVGEGNYGYTF TGTGCCAGCAGCTTGGTAGGGGAAGGGAACTATGGCTACACCTTC
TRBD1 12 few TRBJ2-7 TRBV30 CASGTGLIEQYF TGTGCCTCGGGGACAGGGCTTATCGAGCAGTACTTC
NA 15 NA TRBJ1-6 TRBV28 CASASIDSYLSPLHF TGTGCCAGCGCCTCTATCGACAGTTATCTTTCACCCCTCCACTTT
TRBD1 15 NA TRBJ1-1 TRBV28 CASSYGTGQNTEAFF TGTGCCAGCAGCTACGGGACAGGGCAGAACACTGAAGCTTTCTTT
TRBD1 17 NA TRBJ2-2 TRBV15 CATSRDGFDRDTGELFF TGTGCCACCAGCAGAGATGGGTTCGACAGGGACACCGGGGAGCTGTTTTTT
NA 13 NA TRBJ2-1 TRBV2 CASSNLGDNEQFF TGTGCCAGCAGTAACTTGGGAGACAATGAGCAGTTCTTC